A single sample gave rise to the 9 T cell receptor beta chains below, sequenced in a study of regulatory and conventional T cells in RAG deficiency. Blood CD4+ CD25-high CD127-low regulatory T cells supplied the genomic DNA template. TCRdb's copy holds only in-frame clones and misses some; the assay was immunoSEQ multiplex PCR. The data contain some 28,000 clones, over 80% of them singletons. This sample also belongs to another study, concerning regulatory T cells. That source notes: Primers: 52 TRBV forward and 13 TRBJ reverse.

The sample was Tregs sorted from blood. Every receptor here comes from a human donor in good health.

The genes are TRBV30 and TRBJ1-4, with D tentatively TRBD1 (6 bases). Germline CDR1 is GTSNPN and CDR2 is SVGIG (reference sequence). V dropped 3 bases and J dropped 12 bases, with 14 bases sitting between them. This CDR3 is 12 amino acids long. The DNA for the CDR3 is TGTGCCTGGAGAGGGGGACGCCAGGAACTGTTTTTT. This gives the protein CAWRGGRQELFF.

This clone counts as medium-sized. The chain links TRBV18 to TRBJ1-2; possible D gene TRBD1, 6 bases. This CDR3 has 14 amino acids. Trimming removed 3 bases at V and 4 bases at J, with 12 bases between. The germline CDR1 and CDR2 sequences are KGHSH and LQKENI. The CDR3 sequence is CASSPSGVGYGYTF. In nucleotides, the CDR3 is TGTGCCAGCTCACCTTCAGGGGTCGGCTATGGCTACACCTTC.

The chain links TRBV9 to TRBJ1-3, with 8 bases identical to TRBD1. After removal of 0 bases from V and 0 bases from J, the junction contained 2 bases not matched to a gene. The CDR3 consists of 16 residues. The germline CDR1 and CDR2 sequences are SGDLS and YYNGEE. This CDR3 is CASSVEGQGSGNTIYF. For the CDR3, the DNA is TGTGCCAGCAGCGTAGAAGGACAGGGCTCTGGAAACACCATATATTTT.

This rearrangement joins TRBV29-1 to TRBJ2-5, with 9 bases matching TRBD1. Germline CDR1 SQVTM, CDR2 ANQGSEA. This CDR3 has 14 residues. The V segment lost 3 bases and the J segment 5 bases; nucleotides outside the gene matches: 7. The CDR3 loop reads CSVERNTGGETQYF. The CDR3 nucleotides read TGCAGCGTTGAGAGAAATACAGGGGGCGAGACCCAGTACTTC.

The chain couples TRBV6-1 to TRBJ2-7; tentative D call: TRBD1 (5 bases). The V gene's germline CDR1 is MNHNS and CDR2 SASEGT. Between the trimmed V and J ends, which lost 6 bases and 6 bases, there was a span of 9 bases. There are 11 residues in the CDR3. CDR3 nucleotides: TGTGCCAGCAGCCAGGGTGGCGAGCAGTACTTC. This gives the protein CASSQGGEQYF.

The chain uses TRBV6-1 and TRBJ2-3, with 10 nucleotides matching TRBD1. Germline V gene lookup returns CDR1 MNHNS and CDR2 SASEGT. The V gene end was trimmed by 6 bases and the J gene end by 3 bases; junction bases not matched to a gene: 6. This CDR3 region has 15 residues. The CDR3, as DNA: TGTGCCAGCAGCGGGGACAGGGGCCCAACAGATACGCAGTATTTT. Encoded protein: CASSGDRGPTDTQYF.

The V and J genes are TRBV15 and TRBJ1-2, with D possibly TRBD1 on 6 matching bases. CDR1 and CDR2 from the germline V gene are LNHNV and YYDKDF (reference sequence). The CDR3 sequence is 14 residues long. With 7 bases removed from V and 4 bases from J, the gap between germline ends came to 16 bases. The CDR3 protein is CATTRTAGAYGYTF. In DNA, the CDR3 is TGTGCCACCACTAGGACGGCAGGGGCCTATGGCTACACCTTC.

This chain uses TRBV6-6 with TRBJ1-3; D is uncertain. Looked up from germline, CDR1 is MNHNY and CDR2 is SVGAGI (reference sequence). Deletions cut 3 bases from V and 2 bases from J, with 8 bases between. The CDR3 has 14 amino acids. CDR3 nucleotide sequence: TGTGCCAGCAGTTATGGGGAGGCTGGAAACACCATATATTTT. It codes for CASSYGEAGNTIYF.

The rearrangement joins TRBV7-2 to TRBJ2-7; 9 positions agree with TRBD1. This CDR3 contains 15 residues. V trimming: 1 base; J trimming: 5 bases; junction bases outside the gene matches: 6. CDR1 is SGHTA and CDR2 is FQGNSA in the germline V gene. CDR3 nucleotide sequence: TGTGCCAGCAGCTTAGTCGGGACAGGGCCCCACGAGCAGTACTTC. It yields the protein CASSLVGTGPHEQYF.